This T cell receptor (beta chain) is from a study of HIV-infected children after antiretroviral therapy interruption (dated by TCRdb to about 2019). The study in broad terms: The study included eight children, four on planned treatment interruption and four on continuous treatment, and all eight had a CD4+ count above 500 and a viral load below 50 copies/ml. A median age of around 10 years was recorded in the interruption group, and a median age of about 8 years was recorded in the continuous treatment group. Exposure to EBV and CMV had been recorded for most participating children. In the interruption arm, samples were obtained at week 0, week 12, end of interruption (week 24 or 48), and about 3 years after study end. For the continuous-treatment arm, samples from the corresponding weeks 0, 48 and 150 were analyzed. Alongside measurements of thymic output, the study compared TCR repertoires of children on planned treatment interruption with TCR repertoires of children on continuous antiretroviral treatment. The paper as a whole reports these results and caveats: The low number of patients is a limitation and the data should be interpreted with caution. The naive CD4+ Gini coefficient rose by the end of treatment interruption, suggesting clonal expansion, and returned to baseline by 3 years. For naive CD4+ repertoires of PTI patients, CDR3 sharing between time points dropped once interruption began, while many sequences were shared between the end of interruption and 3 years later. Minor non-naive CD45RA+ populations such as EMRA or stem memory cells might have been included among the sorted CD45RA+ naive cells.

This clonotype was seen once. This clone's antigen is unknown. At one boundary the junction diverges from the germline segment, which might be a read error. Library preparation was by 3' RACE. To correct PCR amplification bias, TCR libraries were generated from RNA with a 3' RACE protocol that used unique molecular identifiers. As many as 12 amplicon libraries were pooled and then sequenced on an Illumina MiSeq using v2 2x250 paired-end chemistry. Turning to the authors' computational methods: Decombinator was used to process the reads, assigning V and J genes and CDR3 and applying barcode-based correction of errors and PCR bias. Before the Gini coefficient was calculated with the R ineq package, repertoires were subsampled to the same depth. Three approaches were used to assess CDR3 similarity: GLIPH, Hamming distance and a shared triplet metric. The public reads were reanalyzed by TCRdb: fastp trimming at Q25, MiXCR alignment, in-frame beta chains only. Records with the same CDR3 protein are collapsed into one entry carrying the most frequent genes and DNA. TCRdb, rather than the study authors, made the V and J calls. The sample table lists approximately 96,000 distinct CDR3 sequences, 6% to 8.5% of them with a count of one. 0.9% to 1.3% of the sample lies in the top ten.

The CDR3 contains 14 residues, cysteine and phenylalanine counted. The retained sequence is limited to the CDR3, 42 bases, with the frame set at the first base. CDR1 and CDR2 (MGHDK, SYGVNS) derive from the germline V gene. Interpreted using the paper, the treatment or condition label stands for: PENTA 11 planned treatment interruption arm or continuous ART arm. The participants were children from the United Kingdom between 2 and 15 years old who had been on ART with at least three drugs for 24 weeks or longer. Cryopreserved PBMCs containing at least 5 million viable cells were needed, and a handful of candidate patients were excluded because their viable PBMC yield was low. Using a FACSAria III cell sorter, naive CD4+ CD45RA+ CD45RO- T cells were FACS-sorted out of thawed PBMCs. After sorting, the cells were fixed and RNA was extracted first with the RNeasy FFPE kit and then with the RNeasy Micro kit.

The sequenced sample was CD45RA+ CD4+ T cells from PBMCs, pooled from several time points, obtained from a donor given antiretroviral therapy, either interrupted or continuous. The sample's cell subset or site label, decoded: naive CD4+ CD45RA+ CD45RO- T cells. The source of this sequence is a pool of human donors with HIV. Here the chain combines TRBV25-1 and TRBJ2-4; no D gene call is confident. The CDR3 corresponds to CATSESARGDIQYF. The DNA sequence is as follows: TGTGCCACCAGTGAATCCGCCCGTGGGGACATTCAGTACTTC.